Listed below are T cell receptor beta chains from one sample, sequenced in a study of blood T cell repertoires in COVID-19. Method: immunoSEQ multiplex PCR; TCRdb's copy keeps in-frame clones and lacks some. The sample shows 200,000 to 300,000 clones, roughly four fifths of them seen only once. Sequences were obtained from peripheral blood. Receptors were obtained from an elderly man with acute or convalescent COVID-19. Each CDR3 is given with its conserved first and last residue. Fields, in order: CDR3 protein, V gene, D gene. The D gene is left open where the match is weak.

CASSADRAANEKLFF TRBV5-1 TRBD1
CASSSYPTSGGTGELFF TRBV5-1 TRBD2
CASSLEAVGDRGAYEQYF TRBV7-9 TRBD1
CASSLGGTGPNNEQFF TRBV5-1 TRBD1
CASSLASGGYNEQFF TRBV11-2 TRBD2
CASSQQGGTGELFF TRBV7-3 NA
CASGTLAETQYF TRBV7-9 NA
CASSASRTGIETQYF TRBV5-1 TRBD1
CASSPTGTSDNQPQHF TRBV18 TRBD1
CASSHRTSGSYEQYF TRBV5-4 TRBD2
CASSEGAGPYEQYF TRBV6-1 NA
CASSPDGGTNTGELFF TRBV23-1 NA
CATSRGADTEAFF TRBV24-1 NA
CAISEDPAGASYNEQFF TRBV10-3 TRBD2
CASSTRTVFTDTQYF TRBV6-5 NA
CASSLRQGSNQPQHF TRBV18 TRBD1
CASGGLAGSTDTQYF TRBV19 TRBD2
CASSIQGHYGYTF TRBV28 TRBD1
CASSPKLAGGPGTDTQYF TRBV18 TRBD2
CASSPRTGGFALAGIHEQYF TRBV6-6 NA
CASSPDWATGYGYTF TRBV28 NA
CASSPSGSNTDTQYF TRBV5-6 NA
CASSMGRDRGNEQFF TRBV19 NA
CATPSKWGLDGSPLHF TRBV15 NA
CASGLILTASNTEAFF TRBV12-5 NA
CASSFRLTVGYTF TRBV7-9 NA
CASSLDGNSGGYTF TRBV5-5 NA
CASSRDRTSDQPQHF TRBV2 TRBD1
CASSVQGSGYGYTF TRBV18 NA
CASSPQGEAYEQYF TRBV18 NA
CASRLDTYYEQYF TRBV2 NA
CATSGFSGTYNEQFF TRBV24-1 TRBD2
CASRGGSSYNSPLHF TRBV7-2 NA
CASNMAQGREETQYF TRBV6-6 NA
CASSERENNYGYTF TRBV6-1 NA
CASSPRGLATNEKLFF TRBV28 TRBD1
CAWSATGGNYNEQFF TRBV30 NA
CASTTAYNSPLHF TRBV27 NA
CASSKRHTDTQYF TRBV19 NA
CASGLQGGTEAFF TRBV12-5 NA
CASSYPGQAGNTIYF TRBV6-6 TRBD1
CASSMSFPGDSYQPQHF TRBV19 TRBD1
CASSQMVEQPQHF TRBV3-1/TRBV3-2 NA
CASSRTGLSNQPQHF TRBV27 NA
CASRWTGEDEKLFF TRBV28 TRBD1
CASSQSSGGFVLSTDTQYF TRBV3-1/TRBV3-2 TRBD2
CATSDPAGASSTDTQYF TRBV24-1 NA
CASSQERGRASATGELFF TRBV4-2 NA
CASRTSGLNYGYTF TRBV6-5 NA
CASSDPLRGPKETQYF TRBV10-2 TRBD1
CASSQTSGRANEQFF TRBV7-6 TRBD2